This TCR beta chain was profiled in a study of blood T cells in healthy people across ages. Points from the study as a whole: PBMCs went unsorted, and a conclusive naive versus antigen-experienced comparison was therefore prevented.

Researchers collected about 9.1 milliliters of peripheral blood from every single donor. Each sample gave at least 6.5 million isolated PBMCs. CDR3 length equals 14 residues. V shed 3 bases, J shed 0 bases, and the junction held 3 bases outside the gene matches. The germline V gene encodes CDR1 DFQATT and CDR2 SNEGSKA (reference sequence). This clonotype was counted between two and nine times. No antigen is known for it. Combining a sample-barcoded 5' primer with a J-beta primer mix, a second PCR ran for 7 to 11 cycles. Using its own MiXCR run on the 5' RACE reads, TCRdb lists one record per CDR3 protein. The sample contains about 670,000 distinct CDR3 sequences, 40% to 45% of which appear only once.

The clonotype originates from a man aged 80 or over in good health. This chain links TRBV20-1 with TRBJ2-3, with 7 nucleotides matching TRBD2. The source material was blood. CDR3 amino acids: CSASGGTSTDTQYF. The CDR3, as DNA: TGCAGTGCTAGCGGGGGGACTAGCACAGATACGCAGTATTTT.